These 22 T cell receptor beta chains were all obtained from the same sample, sequenced in a study of CD8 T cells in Susac syndrome. An input of about 0.5 to 1 ug of RNA was subjected to reverse transcription using random hexamers. TCRdb re-analysed the immunoSEQ multiplex PCR reads in MiXCR, keeping a single row per CDR3 protein. Here the sample spans approximately 74,000 distinct CDR3 sequences, approximately 95% being singletons. Sequenced input: CD8+ T cells from PBMCs. These receptors came from a human donor with Susac syndrome.

V usage is TRBV7-9 and J usage is TRBJ2-1; D not resolved. CDR3 size: 12 residues. CDR1 is SEHNR, CDR2 FQNEAQ, per germline (reference sequence). Trimming pared 4 bases from V and 12 bases from J, leaving 13 bases between. Here the CDR3 reads CASSSSGAGQFF. The CDR3 nucleotides are TGTGCCAGCAGCTCCTCAGGCGCAGGGCAGTTCTTC.

This chain joins TRBV29-1 and TRBJ1-2, with TRBD1 matching 12 bases. J lost 8 bases, V lost 6 bases, and 10 bases had no gene match. CDR3 length: 14 amino acids. Germline CDR1 and CDR2: SQVTM and ANQGSEA. CDR3 nucleotides: TGCAGCGTAGAGATCCGGGACAGGGGGCCCGGCTACACCTTC. Its protein is CSVEIRDRGPGYTF.

The gene calls are TRBV7-8 and TRBJ2-7; D might be TRBD1 (5 bases). Germline values: CDR1 SGHVS, CDR2 FQNEAQ. V was clipped by 5 bases and J by 2 bases, with 22 bases between them. The CDR3 is 17 residues long. Here the CDR3 DNA reads TGTGCCAGCAGCCCCACCCTCGACAGCAGATTAGCCTACGAGCAGTACTTC. Protein: CASSPTLDSRLAYEQYF.

This chain links TRBV13 with TRBJ1-2; D might be TRBD1 (6 bases). This CDR3 has 13 residues. CDR1 PRHDT and CDR2 FYEKMQ come from the germline V gene (reference sequence). Trimming removed 5 bases at V and 6 bases at J, with 13 bases between. The CDR3 region is CASSHRELDGYTF. CDR3 DNA: TGTGCCAGCAGCCACAGGGAGTTGGATGGCTACACCTTC.

The chain employs TRBV4-3 and TRBJ2-7; D is possibly TRBD2 (6 bases). The germline CDR1 and CDR2 sequences are LGHNA and YSLEER. This CDR3 has 15 residues. V shed 0 bases and J shed 3 bases, with 12 bases lying between them. CDR3 residues: CASSQEDGGVYEQYF. CDR3 in DNA: TGCGCCAGCAGCCAAGAGGATGGAGGGGTCTACGAGCAGTACTTC.

The chain carries TRBV19 and TRBJ2-7; D is tentatively TRBD1 or TRBD2 (6 bases each). Germline lookup yields CDR1 LNHDA and CDR2 SQIVND (reference sequence). This CDR3 has 13 residues. V was clipped by 3 bases and J by 7 bases, with 13 bases between them. The CDR3, as DNA: TGTGCCAGTAGTATTTCGGGGGCGCGGGAGCAGTACTTC. This translates into CASSISGAREQYF.

The V and J genes are TRBV4-1 and TRBJ2-5; the match to TRBD1 covers 7 bases. The CDR3 length is 15 residues. V trimming: 4 bases; J trimming: 2 bases; junction bases outside the gene matches: 7. Germline values: CDR1 MGHRA, CDR2 YSYEKL. The CDR3 sequence is CASSLSTGWQETQYF. CDR3 DNA sequence: TGCGCCAGCAGCCTCTCGACAGGGTGGCAAGAGACCCAGTACTTC.

The chain carries TRBV27 and TRBJ2-3; 12 bases are shared with TRBD2. Germline CDR1 is MNHEY and CDR2 is SMNVEV (reference sequence). The ends lost 7 bases at V and 0 bases at J; junction bases unmatched: 11. The CDR3 extends over 18 amino acids. DNA of the CDR3: TGTGCCAGCACCGCACTAGCGGGAGGTGCTAGTAGCACAGATACGCAGTATTTT. Its protein product is CASTALAGGASSTDTQYF.

The genes are TRBV5-6 and TRBJ2-5; TRBD1 agrees at 7 bases. The germline V gene encodes CDR1 SGHDT and CDR2 YYEEEE. J gave up 5 bases and V 1 base, and 14 bases lay outside the gene matches. There are 17 residues in the CDR3. DNA for the CDR3: TGTGCCAGCAGCTTGATTGTTAGGGGGCCCGAGGAGGAGACCCAGTACTTC. Protein: CASSLIVRGPEEETQYF.

The rearrangement joins TRBV7-2 to TRBJ1-6, with 7 positions matching TRBD1. Germline values: CDR1 SGHTA, CDR2 FQGNSA. J gave up 8 bases and V 6 bases, and 10 bases lay outside the gene matches. CDR3 length equals 15 residues. Here the CDR3 reads CASRPADRVDSPLHF. The CDR3 bases are TGTGCCAGCAGACCTGCCGACAGGGTGGATTCACCCCTCCACTTT.

CDR3 in DNA: TGTGCCAGTAGTCTTACCCTATTAAGTGAGCAGTTCTTC. Its protein is CASSLTLLSEQFF. The rearrangement joins TRBV19 to TRBJ2-1; no clear D gene. Germline V gene sequence: CDR1 LNHDA, CDR2 SQIVND (reference sequence). Trimming cost V 5 bases and J 9 bases, with 14 bases left between them. The CDR3 consists of 13 residues.

The V gene is TRBV7-2, the J gene TRBJ2-5; D gene ambiguous. CDR1 and CDR2 (germline): SGHTA, FQGNSA. The CDR3 covers 13 residues. V lost 6 bases to trimming and J lost 2 bases, with 10 bases between them. In DNA, the CDR3 is TGTGCCAGCAGTTATTCGAGTCAAGAGACCCAGTACTTC. It codes for CASSYSSQETQYF.

The sample holds one count of this clonotype. The rearrangement uses TRBV5-1 and TRBJ2-2; 8 bases line up with TRBD1. Germline lookup yields CDR1 SGHRS and CDR2 YFSETQ. The junction had 9 bases not matched to a gene; V was cut back by 4 bases and J by 4 bases. The CDR3 spans 16 residues. The CDR3 reads CASSPWGQGATGELFF. In DNA, the CDR3 is TGCGCCAGCAGCCCATGGGGGCAGGGGGCCACCGGGGAGCTGTTTTTT.

V gene TRBV14 combines with J gene TRBJ2-6; D is uncertain. CDR1 SGHDN and CDR2 FVKESK come from the germline V gene. The V gene lost 0 bases and the J gene lost 2 bases, with 11 bases spanning the gap. CDR3 length equals 17 residues. The CDR3 coding sequence is TGTGCCAGCAGCCAAGATGGAACAGTCGCTGGGGCCAACGTCCTGACTTTC. Its translation is CASSQDGTVAGANVLTF.

The gene calls are TRBV6-6 and TRBJ2-3, with 8 bases identical to TRBD2. Germline lookup yields CDR1 MNHNY and CDR2 SVGAGI (reference sequence). V lost 7 bases to trimming and J lost 5 bases; unmatched junction nucleotides: 11. The CDR3 sequence is 15 residues long. DNA of the CDR3: TGTGCCAGCATCAAGGGACGGGGGGGCGTAGATACGCAGTATTTT. It encodes CASIKGRGGVDTQYF.

This clonotype was seen once. The CDR3: CASSRRQADEQYF. The CDR3 nucleotides read TGTGCCAGTAGTCGACGACAGGCCGATGAGCAGTACTTC. The chain couples TRBV19 to TRBJ2-7; D is possibly TRBD1 (6 bases). V gave up 5 bases and J gave up 7 bases, with 15 bases separating them. The CDR3 consists of 13 residues. CDR1 and CDR2 (germline): LNHDA, SQIVND (reference sequence).

The rearrangement links TRBV12-3 or TRBV12-4 to TRBJ2-5; tentative D call: TRBD2 (5 bases). Trimming took 8 bases from V and 0 from J, leaving 10 bases between them. This CDR3 contains 13 residues. This CDR3 is CASLEGNQETQYF. For the CDR3, the DNA is TGTGCCAGCCTTGAGGGCAACCAAGAGACCCAGTACTTC.

V usage is TRBV7-9 and J usage is TRBJ2-7, with a possible D match to TRBD1 (6 bases). The CDR3 sequence is 15 residues long. In germline, CDR1 is SEHNR, CDR2 FQNEAQ (reference sequence). V was cut by 6 bases and J by 3 bases, with 18 bases left in between. CDR3 DNA: TGTGCCAGCAGTGATGGACAGCCGACCTTCTACGAGCAGTACTTC. Translation gives CASSDGQPTFYEQYF.

J is TRBJ2-2 and V is TRBV27; the D is unclear. The length of the CDR3 is 13 residues. The germline V gene has CDR1 MNHEY and CDR2 SMNVEV (reference sequence). Trimming took 5 bases from V and 4 from J, leaving 8 bases between them. The CDR3 protein is CASSSSSTGELFF. The CDR3 coding sequence is TGTGCCAGCAGTAGCTCCAGCACCGGGGAGCTGTTTTTT.

The chain recombines TRBV28 with TRBJ2-7, with D perhaps TRBD1 (5 bases). CDR1 and CDR2 (germline): MDHEN, SYDVKM. The CDR3 is 14 amino acids. V was trimmed by 2 bases and J by 3 bases, leaving 11 bases between them. CDR3 sequence (DNA): TGTGCCAGCAGTTTACAGGGATGGAACTACGAGCAGTACTTC. It specifies CASSLQGWNYEQYF.

The chain joins TRBV15 to TRBJ2-3, with TRBD2 as a possible D gene (6 bases). Germline V gene sequence: CDR1 LNHNV, CDR2 YYDKDF (reference sequence). Trimming took 5 bases from V and 0 from J, leaving 12 bases between them. CDR3 length: 15 residues. DNA of the CDR3: TGTGCCACCAGCTCCCGCGGAGGGAGCACAGATACGCAGTATTTT. It is translated as CATSSRGGSTDTQYF.

This sequence joins TRBV29-1 and TRBJ1-1, with D possibly being TRBD1 (5 bases). The CDR3 sequence is 14 residues long. V was pared by 2 bases and J by 4 bases, with 14 bases between. The germline gives CDR1 SQVTM, CDR2 ANQGSEA. As DNA, the CDR3 is TGCAGCGTTGAATCGACAGAAATGGGCACTGAAGCTTTCTTT. Protein: CSVESTEMGTEAFF. Full variable domain (missing parts from reference TRBV29-1 and TRBJ1-1): SAVISQKPSRDICQRGTSLTIQCQVDSQVTMMFWYRQQPGQSLTLIATANQGSEATYESGFVIDKFPISRPNLTFSTLTVSNMSPEDSSIYLCSVESTEMGTEAFFGQGTRLTVV.